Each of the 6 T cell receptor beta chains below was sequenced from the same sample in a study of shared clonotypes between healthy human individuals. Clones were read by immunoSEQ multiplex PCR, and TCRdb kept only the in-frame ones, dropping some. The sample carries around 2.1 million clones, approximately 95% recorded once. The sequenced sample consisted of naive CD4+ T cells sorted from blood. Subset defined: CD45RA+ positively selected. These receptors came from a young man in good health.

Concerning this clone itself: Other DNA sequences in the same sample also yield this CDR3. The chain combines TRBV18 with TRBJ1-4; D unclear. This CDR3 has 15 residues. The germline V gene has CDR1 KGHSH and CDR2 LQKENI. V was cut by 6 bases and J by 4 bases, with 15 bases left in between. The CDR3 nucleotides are TGTGCCAGCTCCCCTAATAGGGCCGATAATGAAAAACTGTTTTTT. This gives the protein CASSPNRADNEKLFF. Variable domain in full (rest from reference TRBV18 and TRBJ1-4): NAGVMQNPRHLVRRRGQEARLRCSPMKGHSHVYWYRQLPEEGLKFMVYLQKENIIDESGMPKERFSAEFPKEGPSILRIQQVVRGDSAAYFCASSPNRADNEKLFFGSGTQLSVL.

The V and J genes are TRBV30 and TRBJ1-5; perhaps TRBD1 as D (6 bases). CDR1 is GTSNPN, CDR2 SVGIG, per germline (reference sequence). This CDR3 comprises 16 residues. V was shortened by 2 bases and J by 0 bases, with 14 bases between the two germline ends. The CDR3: CAWSRAGANSNQPQHF. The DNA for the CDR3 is TGTGCCTGGAGTAGGGCAGGGGCTAATAGCAATCAGCCCCAGCATTTT. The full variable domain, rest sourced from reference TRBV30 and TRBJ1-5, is SQTIHQWPATLVQPVGSPLSLECTVEGTSNPNLYWYRQAAGRGLQLLFYSVGIGQISSEVPQNLSASRPQDRQFILSSKKLLLSDSGFYLCAWSRAGANSNQPQHFGDGTRLSIL.

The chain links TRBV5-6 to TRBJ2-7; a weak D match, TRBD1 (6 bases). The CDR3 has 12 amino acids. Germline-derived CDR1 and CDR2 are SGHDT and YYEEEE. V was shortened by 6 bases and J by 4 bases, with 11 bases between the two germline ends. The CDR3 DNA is TGTGCCAGCACCCAGCAGGGGTACGAGCAGTACTTC. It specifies CASTQQGYEQYF.

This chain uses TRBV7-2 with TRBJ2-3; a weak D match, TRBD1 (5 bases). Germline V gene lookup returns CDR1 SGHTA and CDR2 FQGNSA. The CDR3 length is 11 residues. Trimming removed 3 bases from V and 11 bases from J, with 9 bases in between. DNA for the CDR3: TGTGCCAGCAGCTTTAATGGACAGCAGTATTTT. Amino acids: CASSFNGQQYF.

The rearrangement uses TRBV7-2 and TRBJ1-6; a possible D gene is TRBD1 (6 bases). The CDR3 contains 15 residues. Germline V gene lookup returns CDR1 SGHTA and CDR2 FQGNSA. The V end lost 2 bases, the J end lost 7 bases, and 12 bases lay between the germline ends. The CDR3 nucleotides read TGTGCCAGCAGCTTAAACAGGGTTCCAAATTCACCCCTCCACTTT. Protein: CASSLNRVPNSPLHF.

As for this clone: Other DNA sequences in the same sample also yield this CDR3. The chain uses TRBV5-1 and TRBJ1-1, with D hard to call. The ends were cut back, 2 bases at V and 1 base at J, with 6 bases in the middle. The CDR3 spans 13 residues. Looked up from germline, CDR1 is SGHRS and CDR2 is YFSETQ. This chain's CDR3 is CASSFQENTEAFF. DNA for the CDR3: TGCGCCAGCAGCTTTCAAGAGAACACTGAAGCTTTCTTT.